The sequence of this T cell receptor (beta chain) was determined in a study of blood T cell repertoires in COVID-19. In the study's own analysis: Estimates of nucleated cell counts were drawn from the amplification of reference gene primers. Profiling relied on immunoSEQ multiplex PCR, and the TCRdb table lists in-frame clones only, not all of them. From that table come the V and J calls and clone size; the DNA was used to work out D and trimming. The sample carries roughly 150,000 clones, around 81% recorded once. The participants were between about 18 and 89 years old and came from under 25 US areas. Germline V gene data show CDR1 as SGHNT and CDR2 as YYREEE (reference sequence). Trimming removed 0 bases at V and 6 bases at J, with 7 bases between. This CDR3 is 13 amino acids long.

This clonotype was sampled from a man aged 35 to 55 who had recovered from COVID-19. The sequenced sample was PBMCs or T cells enriched from blood (not recorded which). The chain joins TRBV5-4 to TRBJ2-1; D possibly corresponds to TRBD2 (5 bases). Written as DNA, the CDR3 is TGTGCCAGCAGCTTGGACCTAGCCAATGAGCAGTTCTTC. This gives the protein CASSLDLANEQFF.